Below, 26 T cell receptor beta chains from the same sample are listed, as sequenced in a study of shared clonotypes between healthy human individuals (dated by TCRdb to the early 2020s). Libraries were constructed by the immunoSEQ multiplex PCR assay. TCRdb provides this immuneACCESS table in a form limited to in-frame rearrangements. Some clones are lacking; in checked studies, under half of them reflect an unresolved V gene, and why the rest are absent is not known. The sample includes some 470,000 clones, with 76% observed a single time. The ten largest clones represent 13% of the sample. The sample taken for sequencing was PBMCs. The origin of the receptors is a middle-aged woman in good health. Some clones in this sample may be carry-over from other donors' samples.

The CDR3 DNA reads as TGTGCCAGCAGTTTAAGGTGGGGTGAAGCTTTCTTT. Translation gives CASSLRWGEAFF. The rearrangement uses TRBV28 and TRBJ1-1; D ambiguous. Germline V lookup: CDR1 MDHEN, CDR2 SYDVKM. The CDR3 is made up of 12 amino acids. V was shortened by 2 bases and J by 7 bases, with 8 bases between the two germline ends.

The chain uses TRBV19 and TRBJ1-4; no reliable D call. This CDR3 spans 15 amino acids. Germline CDR1 reads LNHDA; CDR2 reads SQIVND (reference sequence). V was clipped by 4 bases and J by 5 bases, with 14 bases between them. CDR3 nucleotide sequence: TGTGCCAGTAGTACCCTGGACGGAAGAAATGAAAAACTGTTTTTT. This sequence encodes CASSTLDGRNEKLFF. The full variable domain, with the rest looked up from reference TRBV19 and TRBJ1-4, is DGGITQSPKYLFRKEGQNVTLSCEQNLNHDAMYWYRQDPGQGLRLIYYSQIVNDFQKGDIAEGYSVSREKKESFPLTVTSAQKNPTAFYLCASSTLDGRNEKLFFGSGTQLSVL.

This chain connects TRBV28 to TRBJ1-5, with D possibly TRBD1 on 5 matching bases. There are 12 residues in the CDR3. Germline CDR1 MDHEN, CDR2 SYDVKM. Trimming removed 5 bases from V and 6 bases from J, with 8 bases in between. The CDR3 nucleotides are TGTGCCAGCAGTGGCCAGGGTCAGCCCCAGCATTTT. Translation: CASSGQGQPQHF.

The V call is TRBV10-3, the J call TRBJ2-1; D call uncertain. Germline V gene lookup returns CDR1 ENHRY and CDR2 SYGVKD. V lost 1 base to trimming and J lost 6 bases, with 1 base between them. CDR3 length: 11 amino acids. CDR3 coding DNA: TGTGCCATCAGTGAGTTCAATGAGCAGTTCTTC. It translates to CAISEFNEQFF.

This clone has just one count. This chain links TRBV11-2 with TRBJ2-1; TRBD2 agrees at 10 bases. With V trimmed by 1 base and J by 7 bases, 16 bases remained unmatched. Germline values: CDR1 SGHAT, CDR2 FQNNGV. This CDR3 has 19 amino acids. The CDR3, as DNA: TGTGCCAGCAGCTTAGTGTTTAGCGGGAGGTCCCCCTCGAGGAATGAGCAGTTCTTC. Translation: CASSLVFSGRSPSRNEQFF. Filled out from reference TRBV11-2 and TRBJ2-1, the complete variable domain reads EAGVAQSPRYKIIEKRQSVAFWCNPISGHATLYWYQQILGQGPKLLIQFQNNGVVDDSQLPKDRFSAERLKGVDSTLKIQPAKLEDSAVYLCASSLVFSGRSPSRNEQFFGPGTRLTVL.

The rearrangement uses TRBV6-1 and TRBJ2-1; D not resolved. Trimming left V 4 bases short and J 4 bases short, with 14 bases between. Germline V gives CDR1 MNHNS, CDR2 SASEGT. CDR3 size: 15 residues. The CDR3 loop reads CASSARAMGYNEQFF. DNA of the CDR3: TGTGCCAGCAGTGCGAGAGCGATGGGGTACAATGAGCAGTTCTTC.

The chain combines TRBV4-3 with TRBJ2-1; D may match TRBD1 or TRBD2 (6 bases each). Germline V gives CDR1 LGHNA, CDR2 YSLEER. The CDR3 consists of 16 residues. V lost 0 bases to trimming and J lost 5 bases, with 14 bases between them. The CDR3 region has the DNA TGCGCCAGCAGCCAAGATCTGGCAAGGGGGGACAATGAGCAGTTCTTC. Its translation is CASSQDLARGDNEQFF.

The CDR3: CAIQGAGTDTQYF. CDR3 bases: TGTGCCATCCAGGGGGCTGGGACAGATACGCAGTATTTT. The chain recombines TRBV10-3 with TRBJ2-3; 8 nucleotides align to TRBD1. Germline loops: CDR1 ENHRY, CDR2 SYGVKD. The CDR3 spans 13 residues. The J segment lost 3 bases and the V segment lost 8 bases, leaving 4 bases of the junction unmatched.

This clone was seen many times. The chain links TRBV11-3 to TRBJ1-3; TRBD1 agrees at 7 bases. Germline values: CDR1 SGHNT, CDR2 YENEEA. V was pared by 4 bases and J by 3 bases, with 6 bases of the junction left unmatched. The CDR3 length is 15 residues. CDR3 sequence reads: CASSSSTGVGNTIYF. DNA of the CDR3: TGTGCCAGCAGCTCATCAACAGGGGTTGGAAACACCATATATTTT.

The V call is TRBV11-2, the J call TRBJ2-7, with a weak D call TRBD2 (6 bases). The CDR3 runs to 16 residues. V was trimmed by 2 bases and J by 3 bases, leaving 17 bases between them. Germline V gene data show CDR1 as SGHAT and CDR2 as FQNNGV. CDR3 loop: CASSLFGGRRLYEQYF. The DNA of the CDR3 is TGTGCCAGCAGCTTATTTGGGGGGAGGAGACTCTACGAGCAGTACTTC.

In the case of this clone: A far larger clone is only one base removed, so a read error is likely. The sample carries other DNA sequences with the same CDR3. This chain uses TRBV7-2 with TRBJ1-1; D might be TRBD1 (6 bases). Germline V gives CDR1 SGHTA, CDR2 FQGNSA. V was cut by 4 bases and J by 7 bases, with 13 bases left in between. The length of the CDR3 is 13 residues. CDR3 sequence reads: CASSSLGGGEAFF. For the CDR3, the DNA is TGTGCCAGCAGCTCCCTTGGGGGCGGTGAAGCTTTCTTT.

This clone occurred once. The rearrangement links TRBV5-1 to TRBJ2-7; D ambiguous. The CDR3 length is 12 residues. From germline, CDR1 is SGHRS and CDR2 YFSETQ. V lost 1 base and J 6 bases, leaving 8 bases between the germline ends. CDR3 sequence reads: CASSLSGGEQYF. Here the CDR3 DNA reads TGCGCCAGCAGCTTGTCGGGTGGCGAGCAGTACTTC.

This clone was recorded a few times. The CDR3 nucleotides are TGTGCCAGCAGCTTGGGAGTAGGGGGACAGTTATACGAGCAGTACTTC. This sequence encodes CASSLGVGGQLYEQYF. V is TRBV5-4 and J is TRBJ2-7; 7 bases map to TRBD1. This CDR3 region has 16 residues. The germline V gene encodes CDR1 SGHNT and CDR2 YYREEE (reference sequence). J was trimmed by 4 bases and V by 0 bases; bases with no gene match: 10. The entire variable domain, with the rest obtained from reference TRBV5-4 and TRBJ2-7, is as follows: ETGVTQSPTHLIKTRGQQVTLRCSSQSGHNTVSWYQQALGQGPQFIFQYYREEENGRGNFPPRFSGLQFPNYSSELNVNALELDDSALYLCASSLGVGGQLYEQYFGPGTRLTVT.

V usage is TRBV29-1 and J usage is TRBJ2-1; D might be TRBD1 (6 bases). Germline CDR1 is SQVTM and CDR2 is ANQGSEA. The CDR3 spans 15 residues. The ends were cut back, 6 bases at V and 3 bases at J, with 18 bases in the middle. CDR3 loop: CSVLDNREHYNEQFF. CDR3 DNA sequence: TGCAGCGTGTTGGATAACAGGGAGCACTACAATGAGCAGTTCTTC.

The chain employs TRBV18 and TRBJ2-1; 8 positions agree with TRBD1. The CDR3 totals 13 residues. J was trimmed by 6 bases and V by 6 bases; bases with no gene match: 4. Germline-derived CDR1 and CDR2 are KGHSH and LQKENI. In DNA form, the CDR3 reads TGTGCCAGCTCTCCGGACAGGGTCAATGAGCAGTTCTTC. Protein product: CASSPDRVNEQFF.

The J gene is TRBJ1-1, the V gene TRBV27, with 8 positions matching TRBD1. CDR3 length: 12 amino acids. From germline, CDR1 is MNHEY and CDR2 SMNVEV (reference sequence). Unmatched junction bases numbered 3, after V lost 8 bases and J lost 4 bases. CDR3 in amino acids: CASVTGGTEAFF. The CDR3 nucleotides read TGTGCCAGCGTTACAGGGGGCACTGAAGCTTTCTTT.

The gene calls are TRBV4-1 and TRBJ2-5; TRBD1 matches at 9 bases. Looked up from germline, CDR1 is MGHRA and CDR2 is YSYEKL. This CDR3 comprises 16 residues. Trimming cost V 0 bases and J 4 bases; bases outside gene matches: 6. The CDR3 spells CASSQEGQGLGETQYF. The CDR3 DNA is TGCGCCAGCAGCCAAGAGGGACAGGGACTGGGAGAGACCCAGTACTTC.

This clone was recorded many times. The chain uses TRBV4-2 and TRBJ2-7, with D unclear. V lost 0 bases and J lost 0, with 9 bases in between. CDR3 length: 15 amino acids. Germline V CDR1 and CDR2: LGHNA, YNFKEQ. CDR3 sequence: CASSQERQSSYEQYF. DNA of the CDR3: TGTGCCAGCAGCCAAGAGCGGCAGAGCTCCTACGAGCAGTACTTC.

The chain recombines TRBV4-1 with TRBJ1-1; TRBD1 agrees at 7 bases. The trim removed 0 bases at V and 3 bases at J, leaving 7 bases unmatched. The CDR3 is 16 residues long. From germline, CDR1 is MGHRA and CDR2 YSYEKL. CDR3 sequence: CASSQERTGGYTEAFF. Written as DNA, the CDR3 is TGCGCCAGCAGCCAAGAAAGGACAGGTGGCTACACTGAAGCTTTCTTT.

The chain has TRBV7-2 and TRBJ2-2; TRBD1 agrees at 7 bases. With 1 base clipped from V and 8 bases from J, the junction kept 7 bases outside the gene matches. This CDR3 spans 15 amino acids. Germline V gene data show CDR1 as SGHTA and CDR2 as FQGNSA. CDR3 sequence: CASSLGYRGAGELFF. In nucleotides, the CDR3 is TGTGCCAGCAGCTTAGGTTACAGGGGAGCGGGGGAGCTGTTTTTT.

In regard to this clone: This CDR3 is also generated by other DNA sequences in the sample. The rearrangement links TRBV5-1 to TRBJ1-1; no definite D call. V dropped 1 base and J dropped 1 base, with 8 bases sitting between them. The CDR3 is made up of 14 amino acids. Germline loops: CDR1 SGHRS, CDR2 YFSETQ. The CDR3 nucleotides are TGCGCCAGCAGCTTGACGGGCACGAACACTGAAGCTTTCTTT. Its protein product is CASSLTGTNTEAFF.

As for this clone: A far larger clone is a single base away, which makes a read error likely. Other DNA sequences in this specimen translate into the identical CDR3. J is TRBJ2-3 and V is TRBV4-3; D is unclear. This CDR3 spans 13 amino acids. Per the germline V gene, CDR1 is LGHNA and CDR2 is YSLEER. Trimming shortened V by 7 bases and J by 6 bases, and 14 bases separated the two germline ends. The CDR3 DNA follows: TGCGCCAGCAAGGAGACCCTAGGGGATACGCAGTATTTT. The encoded protein is CASKETLGDTQYF.

The chain couples TRBV28 to TRBJ2-5; 9 bases are shared with TRBD1. J gave up 5 bases and V 5 bases, and 12 bases lay outside the gene matches. The CDR3 has 16 residues. Germline-derived CDR1 and CDR2 are MDHEN and SYDVKM. The CDR3 DNA sequence: TGTGCCAGCAGTATTCAACACAGGGGGCCCTGGGAGACCCAGTACTTC. Its translation: CASSIQHRGPWETQYF.

V is TRBV7-6 and J is TRBJ2-1, with D possibly matching TRBD1 (7 bases). The germline V gene has CDR1 SGHVS and CDR2 FNYEAQ. The CDR3 length is 15 residues. Deletions cut 3 bases from V and 10 bases from J, with 19 bases between. In DNA, the CDR3 is TGTGCCAGCAGCTTCGACAGGGAGGCCCTAAGGGAGCAGTTCTTC. It yields the protein CASSFDREALREQFF.

This chain uses TRBV4-1 with TRBJ2-1, with 11 nucleotides matching TRBD2. This CDR3 has 15 residues. Trimming removed 3 bases from V and 8 bases from J; junction bases left unmatched: 6. Germline CDR1 MGHRA, CDR2 YSYEKL. The CDR3 protein is CASSHIAGGPYEQFF. The CDR3 DNA reads TGCGCCAGCAGCCACATAGCGGGAGGGCCCTATGAGCAGTTCTTC.

This chain joins TRBV7-8 and TRBJ2-7; D call uncertain. Looked up from germline, CDR1 is SGHVS and CDR2 is FQNEAQ. This CDR3 has 15 amino acids. Trimming shortened V by 1 base and J by 3 bases, and 13 bases separated the two germline ends. Written as DNA, the CDR3 is TGTGCCAGCAGCTTAGGTCCAGTTTCGGGCTACGAGCAGTACTTC. It encodes CASSLGPVSGYEQYF.